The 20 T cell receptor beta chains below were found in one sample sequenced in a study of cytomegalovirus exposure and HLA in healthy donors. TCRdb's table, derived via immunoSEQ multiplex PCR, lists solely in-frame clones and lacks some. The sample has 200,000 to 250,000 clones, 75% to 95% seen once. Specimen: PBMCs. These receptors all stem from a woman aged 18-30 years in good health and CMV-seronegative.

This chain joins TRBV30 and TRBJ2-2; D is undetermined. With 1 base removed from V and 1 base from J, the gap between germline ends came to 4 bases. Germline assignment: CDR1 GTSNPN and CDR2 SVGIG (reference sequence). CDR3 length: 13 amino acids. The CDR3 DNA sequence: TGTGCCTGGAGTGGAGGGAACACCGGGGAGCTGTTTTTT. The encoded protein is CAWSGGNTGELFF.

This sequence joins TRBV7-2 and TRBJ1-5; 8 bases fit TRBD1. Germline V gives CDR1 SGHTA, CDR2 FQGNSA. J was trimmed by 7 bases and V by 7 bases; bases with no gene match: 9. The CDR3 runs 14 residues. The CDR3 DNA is TGTGCCAGCACCCCGGACAGGGAGCCACAGCCCCAGCATTTT. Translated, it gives CASTPDREPQPQHF.

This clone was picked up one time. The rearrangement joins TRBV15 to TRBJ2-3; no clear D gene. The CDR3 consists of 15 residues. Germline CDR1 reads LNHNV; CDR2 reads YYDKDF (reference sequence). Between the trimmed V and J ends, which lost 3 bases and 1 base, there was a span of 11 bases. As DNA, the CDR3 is TGTGCCACCAGCAGCTCTGGAGATCGCACAGATACGCAGTATTTT. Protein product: CATSSSGDRTDTQYF.

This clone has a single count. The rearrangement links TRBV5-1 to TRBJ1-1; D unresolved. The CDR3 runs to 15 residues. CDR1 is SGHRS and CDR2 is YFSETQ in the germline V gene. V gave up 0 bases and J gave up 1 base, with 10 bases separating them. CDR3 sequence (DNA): TGCGCCAGCAGCTTGGAGGTCGGGTGGAACACTGAAGCTTTCTTT. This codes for CASSLEVGWNTEAFF.

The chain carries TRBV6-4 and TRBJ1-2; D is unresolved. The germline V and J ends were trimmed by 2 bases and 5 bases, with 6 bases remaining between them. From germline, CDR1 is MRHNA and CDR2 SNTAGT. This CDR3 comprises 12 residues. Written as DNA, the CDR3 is TGTGCCAGCAGTGACCGGAGTTATGGCTACACCTTC. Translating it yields CASSDRSYGYTF.

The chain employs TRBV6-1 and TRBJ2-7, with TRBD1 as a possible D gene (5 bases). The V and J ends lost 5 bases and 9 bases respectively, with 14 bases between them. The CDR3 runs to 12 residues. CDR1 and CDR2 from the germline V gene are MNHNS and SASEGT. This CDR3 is CASSPDRITQYF. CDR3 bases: TGTGCCAGCAGTCCTGACAGAATCACGCAGTACTTC.

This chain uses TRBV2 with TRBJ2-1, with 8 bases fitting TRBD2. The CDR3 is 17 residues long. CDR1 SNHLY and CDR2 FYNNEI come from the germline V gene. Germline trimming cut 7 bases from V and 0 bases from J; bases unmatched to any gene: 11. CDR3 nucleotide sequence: TGTGCCAGCATGAGGCTAGCGGGCCCAAGCTCCTACAATGAGCAGTTCTTC. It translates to CASMRLAGPSSYNEQFF.

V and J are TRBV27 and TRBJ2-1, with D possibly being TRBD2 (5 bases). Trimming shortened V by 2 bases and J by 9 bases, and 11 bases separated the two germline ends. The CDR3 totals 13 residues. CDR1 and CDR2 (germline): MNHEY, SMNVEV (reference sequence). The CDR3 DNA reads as TGTGCCAGCAGTTTAAGCCCTAGCTTTGAGCAGTTCTTC. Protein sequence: CASSLSPSFEQFF.

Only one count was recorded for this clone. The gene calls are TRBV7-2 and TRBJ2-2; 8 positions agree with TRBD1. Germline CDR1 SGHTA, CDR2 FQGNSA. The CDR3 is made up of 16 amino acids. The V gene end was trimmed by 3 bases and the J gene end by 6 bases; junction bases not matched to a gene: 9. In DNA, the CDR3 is TGTGCCAGCAGCTTTAGAAGGCTGACAGGGGCCGGGGAGCTGTTTTTT. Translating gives CASSFRRLTGAGELFF.

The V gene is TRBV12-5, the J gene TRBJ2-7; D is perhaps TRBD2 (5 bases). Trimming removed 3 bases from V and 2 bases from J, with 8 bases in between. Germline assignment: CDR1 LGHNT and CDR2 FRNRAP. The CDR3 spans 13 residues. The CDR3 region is CASGFRETYEQYF. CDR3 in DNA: TGTGCTAGTGGTTTCCGGGAAACCTACGAGCAGTACTTC.

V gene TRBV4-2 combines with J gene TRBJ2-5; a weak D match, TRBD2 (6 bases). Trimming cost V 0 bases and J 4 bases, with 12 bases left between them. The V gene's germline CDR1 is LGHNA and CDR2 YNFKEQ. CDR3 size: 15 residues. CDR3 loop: CASSQEGSGVETQYF. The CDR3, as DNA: TGTGCCAGCAGCCAAGAGGGGTCGGGAGTAGAGACCCAGTACTTC.

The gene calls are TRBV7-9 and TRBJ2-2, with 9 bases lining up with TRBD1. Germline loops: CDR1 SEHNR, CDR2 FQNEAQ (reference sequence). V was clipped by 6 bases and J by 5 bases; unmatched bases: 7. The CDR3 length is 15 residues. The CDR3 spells CASRPRDRETGELFF. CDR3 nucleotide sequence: TGTGCCAGCAGACCCCGGGACAGGGAGACCGGGGAGCTGTTTTTT. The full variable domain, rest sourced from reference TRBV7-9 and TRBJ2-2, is DTGVSQNPRHKITKRGQNVTFRCDPISEHNRLYWYRQTLGQGPEFLTYFQNEAQLEKSRLLSDRFSAERPKGSFSTLEIQRTEQGDSAMYLCASRPRDRETGELFFGEGSRLTVL.

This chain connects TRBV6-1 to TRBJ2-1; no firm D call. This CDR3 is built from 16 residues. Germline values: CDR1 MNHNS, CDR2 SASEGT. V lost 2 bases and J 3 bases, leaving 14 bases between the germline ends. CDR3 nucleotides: TGTGCCAGCAGTGAACCCCCCCTATACTTCTACAATGAGCAGTTCTTC. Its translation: CASSEPPLYFYNEQFF.

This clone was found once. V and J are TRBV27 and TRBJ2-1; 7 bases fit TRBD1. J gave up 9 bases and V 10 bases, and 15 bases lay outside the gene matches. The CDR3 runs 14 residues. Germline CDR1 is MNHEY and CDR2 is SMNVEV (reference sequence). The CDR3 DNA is TGTGCCACCAAACCGGGACAGTATCCCTCTGAGCAGTTCTTC. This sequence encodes CATKPGQYPSEQFF.

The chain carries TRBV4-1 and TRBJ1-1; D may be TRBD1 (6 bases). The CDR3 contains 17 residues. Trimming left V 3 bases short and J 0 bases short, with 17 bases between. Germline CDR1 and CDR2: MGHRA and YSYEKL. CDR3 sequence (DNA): TGCGCCAGCAGCCATACTATGGGACAACTCTTGAACACTGAAGCTTTCTTT. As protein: CASSHTMGQLLNTEAFF.

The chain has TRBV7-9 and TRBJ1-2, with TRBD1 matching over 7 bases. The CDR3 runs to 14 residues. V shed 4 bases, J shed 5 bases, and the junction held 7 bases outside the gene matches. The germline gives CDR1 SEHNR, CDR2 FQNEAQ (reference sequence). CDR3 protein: CASSSGQLIYGYTF. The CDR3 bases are TGTGCCAGCAGCTCGGGACAGCTGATTTATGGCTACACCTTC.

The CDR3 loop reads CAWSADSGTYEQYF. For the CDR3, the DNA is TGTGCCTGGAGTGCTGACTCGGGAACCTACGAGCAGTACTTC. This chain uses TRBV30 with TRBJ2-7; weak D call: TRBD2 (5 bases). Germline-derived CDR1 and CDR2 are GTSNPN and SVGIG (reference sequence). Trimming took 1 base from V and 2 from J, leaving 12 bases between them. The CDR3 extends over 14 amino acids.

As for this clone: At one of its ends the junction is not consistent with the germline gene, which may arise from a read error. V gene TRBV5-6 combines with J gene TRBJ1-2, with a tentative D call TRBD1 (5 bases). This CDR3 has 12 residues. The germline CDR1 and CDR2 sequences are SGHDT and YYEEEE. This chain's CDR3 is CASSLAVPPGTF. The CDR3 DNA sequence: TGTGCCAGCAGCTTGGCTGTCCCACCGGGGACTTTC.

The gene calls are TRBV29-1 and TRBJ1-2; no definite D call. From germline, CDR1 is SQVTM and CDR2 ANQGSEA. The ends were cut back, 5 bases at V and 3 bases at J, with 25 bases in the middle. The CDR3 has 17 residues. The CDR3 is CSVRPPSEDFFYYGYTF. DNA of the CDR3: TGCAGCGTTCGGCCCCCCTCCGAGGACTTTTTTTACTATGGCTACACCTTC.

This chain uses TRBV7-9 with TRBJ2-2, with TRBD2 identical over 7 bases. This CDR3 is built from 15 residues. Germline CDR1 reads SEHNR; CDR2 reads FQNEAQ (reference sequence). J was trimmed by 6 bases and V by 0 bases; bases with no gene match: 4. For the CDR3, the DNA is TGTGCCAGCAGCTTAGCGACAAGCGGGGCCGGGGAGCTGTTTTTT. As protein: CASSLATSGAGELFF.